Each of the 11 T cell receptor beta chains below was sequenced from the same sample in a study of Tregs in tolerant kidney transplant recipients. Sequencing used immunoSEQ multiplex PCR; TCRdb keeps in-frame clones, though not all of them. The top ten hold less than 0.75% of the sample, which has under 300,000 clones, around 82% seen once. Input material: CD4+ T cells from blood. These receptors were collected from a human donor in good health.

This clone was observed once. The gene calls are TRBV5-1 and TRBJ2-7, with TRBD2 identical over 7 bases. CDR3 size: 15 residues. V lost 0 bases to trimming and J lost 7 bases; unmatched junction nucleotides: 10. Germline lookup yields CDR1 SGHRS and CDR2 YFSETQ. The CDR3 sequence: CASSLGSSGIQEQYF. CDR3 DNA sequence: TGCGCCAGCAGCTTGGGGTCCAGCGGGATTCAAGAGCAGTACTTC.

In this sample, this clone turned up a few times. The CDR3 here is CASSPIAWDTQYF. CDR3 DNA sequence: TGTGCCAGCAGCCCCATAGCGTGGGATACGCAGTATTTT. This chain joins TRBV6-1 and TRBJ2-3, with D tentatively TRBD2 (5 bases). CDR3 length equals 13 residues. Trimming removed 6 bases from V and 6 bases from J, with 13 bases in between. In germline, CDR1 is MNHNS, CDR2 SASEGT.

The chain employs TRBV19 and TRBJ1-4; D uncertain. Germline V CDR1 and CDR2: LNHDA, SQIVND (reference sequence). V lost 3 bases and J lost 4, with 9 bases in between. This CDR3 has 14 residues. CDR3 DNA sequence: TGTGCCAGTAGTATGAGAGGGATTAATGAAAAACTGTTTTTT. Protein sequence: CASSMRGINEKLFF.

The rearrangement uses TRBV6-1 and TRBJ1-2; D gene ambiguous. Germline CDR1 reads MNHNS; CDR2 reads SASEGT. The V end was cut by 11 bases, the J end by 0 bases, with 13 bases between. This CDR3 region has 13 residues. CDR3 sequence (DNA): TGTGCCGCCGCTGAGCGTCCTAACTATGGCTACACCTTC. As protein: CAAAERPNYGYTF.

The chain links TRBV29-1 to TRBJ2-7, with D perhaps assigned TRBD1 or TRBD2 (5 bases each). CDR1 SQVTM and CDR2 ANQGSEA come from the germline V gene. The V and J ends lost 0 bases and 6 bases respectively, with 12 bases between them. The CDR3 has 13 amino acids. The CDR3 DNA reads TGCAGCGTTGAAGAATTGCCAGGGAGCGAGCAGTACTTC. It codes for CSVEELPGSEQYF.

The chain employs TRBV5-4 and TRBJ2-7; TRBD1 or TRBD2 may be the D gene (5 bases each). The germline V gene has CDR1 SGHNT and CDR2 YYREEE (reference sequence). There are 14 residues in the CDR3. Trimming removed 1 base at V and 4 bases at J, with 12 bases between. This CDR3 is CASSLTGAIYEQYF. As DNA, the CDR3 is TGTGCCAGCAGCTTGACCGGGGCAATTTACGAGCAGTACTTC.

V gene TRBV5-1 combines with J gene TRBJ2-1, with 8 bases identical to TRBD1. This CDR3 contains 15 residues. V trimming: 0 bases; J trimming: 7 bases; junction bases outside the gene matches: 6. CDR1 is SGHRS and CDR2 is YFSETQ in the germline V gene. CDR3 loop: CASSLVQGAKNEQFF. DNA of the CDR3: TGCGCCAGCAGCTTGGTGCAGGGGGCGAAGAATGAGCAGTTCTTC.

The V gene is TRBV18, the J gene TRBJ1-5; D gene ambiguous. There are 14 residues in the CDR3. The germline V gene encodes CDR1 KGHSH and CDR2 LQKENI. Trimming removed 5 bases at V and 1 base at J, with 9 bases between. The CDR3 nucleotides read TGTGCCAGCTCAATCGAAGTCAGCAATCAGCCCCAGCATTTT. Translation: CASSIEVSNQPQHF.

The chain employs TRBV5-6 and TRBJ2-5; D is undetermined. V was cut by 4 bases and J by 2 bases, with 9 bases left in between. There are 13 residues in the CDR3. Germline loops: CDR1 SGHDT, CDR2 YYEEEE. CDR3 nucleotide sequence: TGTGCCAGCAGCCAGGCATCTCAAGAGACCCAGTACTTC. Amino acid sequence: CASSQASQETQYF.

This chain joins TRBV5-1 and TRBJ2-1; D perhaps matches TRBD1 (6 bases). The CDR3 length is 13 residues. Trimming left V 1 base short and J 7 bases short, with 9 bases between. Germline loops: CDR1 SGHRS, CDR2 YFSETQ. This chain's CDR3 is CASSLQGRNEQFF. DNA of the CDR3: TGCGCCAGCAGCTTGCAGGGGCGGAATGAGCAGTTCTTC. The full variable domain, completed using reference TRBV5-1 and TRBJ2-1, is KAGVTQTPRYLIKTRGQQVTLSCSPISGHRSVSWYQQTPGQGLQFLFEYFSETQRNKGNFPGRFSGRQFSNSRSEMNVSTLELGDSALYLCASSLQGRNEQFFGPGTRLTVL.

The DNA of the CDR3 is TGTGCCAGCAGCTCACAGGAGAACACTGAAGCTTTCTTT. Its protein is CASSSQENTEAFF. The V gene is TRBV11-2, the J gene TRBJ1-1; perhaps TRBD1 as D (5 bases). Germline values: CDR1 SGHAT, CDR2 FQNNGV. Trimming took 4 bases from V and 1 from J, leaving 7 bases between them. The CDR3 extends over 13 amino acids.